The next 29 T cell receptor beta chains were all read from a single sample in a study of coeliac disease. The assay was immunoSEQ multiplex PCR, and TCRdb's table has in-frame clones only and misses some. Of about 3,000 clones listed, around 60% are singletons. Material: lymphocytes from the gut lamina propria. The receptor set was obtained from a woman aged 45-65 years without celiac disease.

The chain uses TRBV25-1 and TRBJ1-2, with 11 bases that match TRBD1. The germline gives CDR1 MGHDK, CDR2 SYGVNS. J was trimmed by 8 bases and V by 2 bases; bases with no gene match: 7. The CDR3 length is 15 residues. In nucleotides, the CDR3 is TGTGCCAGCAGTGAAAGTGGACAGGGGGCGCGGGGCTACACCTTC. Translated: CASSESGQGARGYTF.

The rearrangement uses TRBV5-1 and TRBJ2-3; TRBD1 is a possible D gene (7 bases). The CDR3 is 16 residues long. The germline V gene encodes CDR1 SGHRS and CDR2 YFSETQ. The germline V and J ends were trimmed by 4 bases and 3 bases, with 18 bases remaining between them. CDR3 in DNA: TGCGCCAGCAGCCCGGAGGGGGCAGCGAGGACAGATACGCAGTATTTT. This codes for CASSPEGAARTDTQYF.

The rearrangement uses TRBV2 and TRBJ1-1; possibly TRBD1 for D (5 bases). The ends were cut back, 4 bases at V and 1 base at J, with 7 bases in the middle. Per germline, CDR1 SNHLY and CDR2 FYNNEI. The CDR3 spans 13 residues. CDR3: CASSGQPNTEAFF. In DNA, the CDR3 is TGTGCCAGCAGTGGACAGCCGAACACTGAAGCTTTCTTT.

This clone showed up just a few times. The chain recombines TRBV28 with TRBJ1-2; TRBD1 might be the D (6 bases). Per the germline V gene, CDR1 is MDHEN and CDR2 is SYDVKM. CDR3 length: 13 residues. Deletions cut 4 bases from V and 5 bases from J, with 11 bases between. The CDR3 loop is CASSSRGPYGYTF. In nucleotides, the CDR3 is TGTGCCAGCAGTTCCAGGGGTCCATATGGCTACACCTTC.

The chain joins TRBV27 to TRBJ1-2; 8 nucleotides align to TRBD1. The CDR3 is 15 residues long. Losses at the gene ends were 6 bases for V and 4 bases for J; bases not matched to a gene: 10. Looked up from germline, CDR1 is MNHEY and CDR2 is SMNVEV (reference sequence). CDR3 nucleotide sequence: TGTGCCAGCAGCAGGACAGGGAGCACCTTCTATGGCTACACCTTC. Translation gives CASSRTGSTFYGYTF.

The gene calls are TRBV29-1 and TRBJ1-4, with 9 positions matching TRBD1. V was clipped by 5 bases and J by 5 bases; unmatched bases: 3. CDR3 length equals 13 residues. Germline CDR1 and CDR2: SQVTM and ANQGSEA. CDR3 residues: CSVRGQGNEKLFF. CDR3 bases: TGCAGCGTTCGTGGACAGGGGAATGAAAAACTGTTTTTT.

The chain joins TRBV5-4 to TRBJ2-3, with D hard to call. Germline V gene data show CDR1 as SGHNT and CDR2 as YYREEE (reference sequence). This CDR3 contains 13 residues. Trimming took 4 bases from V and 2 from J, leaving 8 bases between them. CDR3 protein: CASSADFTDTQYF. The CDR3 DNA reads as TGTGCCAGCAGCGCCGACTTCACAGATACGCAGTATTTT. Together with reference TRBV5-4 and TRBJ2-3, the CDR3 gives the full variable domain: ETGVTQSPTHLIKTRGQQVTLRCSSQSGHNTVSWYQQALGQGPQFIFQYYREEENGRGNFPPRFSGLQFPNYSSELNVNALELDDSALYLCASSADFTDTQYFGPGTRLTVL.

This chain links TRBV11-1 with TRBJ2-7; TRBD1 might be the D (6 bases). Germline V gene sequence: CDR1 SGHAT, CDR2 FQDESV (reference sequence). The CDR3 runs 16 residues. V gave up 1 base and J gave up 6 bases, with 19 bases separating them. The CDR3: CASSLEGGSGSIEQYF. The CDR3, as DNA: TGTGCCAGCAGCTTAGAAGGGGGAAGCGGTTCGATCGAGCAGTACTTC.

CDR3 sequence (DNA): TGTGCCAGCAGCTCACTAGCGGGGCACACAGATACGCAGTATTTT. It translates to CASSSLAGHTDTQYF. This chain joins TRBV5-6 and TRBJ2-3, with 10 positions matching TRBD2. Germline values: CDR1 SGHDT, CDR2 YYEEEE. The CDR3 has 15 residues. V shed 3 bases, J shed 2 bases, and the junction held 3 bases outside the gene matches.

This clone was found once. The chain employs TRBV10-3 and TRBJ1-2; D is undetermined. The CDR3 spans 13 residues. The V gene lost 6 bases and the J gene lost 10 bases, with 18 bases spanning the gap. CDR1 and CDR2 from the germline V gene are ENHRY and SYGVKD. The CDR3 region has the DNA TGTGCCATCAGGACCCGGGATCTAATCGACTACACCTTC. Residues: CAIRTRDLIDYTF.

V is TRBV19 and J is TRBJ1-6; D not resolved. Germline assignment: CDR1 LNHDA and CDR2 SQIVND (reference sequence). This CDR3 has 15 residues. Deletions cut 10 bases from V and 1 base from J, with 14 bases between. The CDR3 sequence: CATTAGSSYNSPLHF. The CDR3 DNA reads as TGTGCCACGACGGCGGGCAGTTCCTATAATTCACCCCTCCACTTT. The full variable domain, completed using reference TRBV19 and TRBJ1-6, is DGGITQSPKYLFRKEGQNVTLSCEQNLNHDAMYWYRQDPGQGLRLIYYSQIVNDFQKGDIAEGYSVSREKKESFPLTVTSAQKNPTAFYLCATTAGSSYNSPLHFGNGTRLTVT.

This clone is termed medium-sized. The gene calls are TRBV6-1 and TRBJ1-5; D gene uncertain. Per the germline V gene, CDR1 is MNHNS and CDR2 is SASEGT. Trimming removed 2 bases from V and 9 bases from J, with 8 bases in between. The CDR3 is 12 residues long. The CDR3 sequence is CASSEISPPQHF. In DNA form, the CDR3 reads TGTGCCAGCAGTGAAATAAGCCCGCCCCAGCATTTT.

The chain joins TRBV5-1 to TRBJ1-4, with D possibly TRBD1 on 5 matching bases. This CDR3 is 14 amino acids long. With 3 bases removed from V and 3 bases from J, the gap between germline ends came to 9 bases. Germline V gene lookup returns CDR1 SGHRS and CDR2 YFSETQ. The CDR3 nucleotides read TGCGCCAGCAGCTACGACAGTTCTAATGAAAAACTGTTTTTT. Amino acid sequence: CASSYDSSNEKLFF.

In this sample, this clone turned up a few times. The rearrangement links TRBV27 to TRBJ2-1; 10 positions match TRBD1. Looked up from germline, CDR1 is MNHEY and CDR2 is SMNVEV (reference sequence). This CDR3 has 17 amino acids. V was pared by 6 bases and J by 3 bases, with 11 bases of the junction left unmatched. CDR3 DNA sequence: TGTGCCAGCAGACCTTTAGCCGGGACAGGGGTCTACAATGAGCAGTTCTTC. This sequence encodes CASRPLAGTGVYNEQFF.

The chain joins TRBV28 to TRBJ1-2, with unresolved D. The CDR3 consists of 11 residues. V was shortened by 4 bases and J by 5 bases, with 5 bases between the two germline ends. CDR1 is MDHEN, CDR2 SYDVKM, per germline. CDR3 region: CASSSGYGYTF. CDR3 DNA: TGTGCCAGCAGTTCCGGGTATGGCTACACCTTC.

This chain uses TRBV18 with TRBJ1-1; 7 positions agree with TRBD1. Germline-derived CDR1 and CDR2 are KGHSH and LQKENI. The CDR3 runs 15 residues. V shed 4 bases and J 0 bases; nucleotides not matched to a gene: 5. CDR3 sequence: CASSHSDRVNTEAFF. CDR3 coding DNA: TGTGCCAGCTCACACTCCGACAGGGTGAACACTGAAGCTTTCTTT. Drawing the rest from reference TRBV18 and TRBJ1-1, the complete variable domain is NAGVMQNPRHLVRRRGQEARLRCSPMKGHSHVYWYRQLPEEGLKFMVYLQKENIIDESGMPKERFSAEFPKEGPSILRIQQVVRGDSAAYFCASSHSDRVNTEAFFGQGTRLTVV.

This chain connects TRBV7-3 to TRBJ2-1; TRBD2 matches 9 bases. Germline values: CDR1 SGHTA, CDR2 FQGTGA. CDR3 size: 17 residues. With 5 bases clipped from V and 8 bases from J, the junction kept 16 bases outside the gene matches. Here the CDR3 reads CASSPPPASGGLDEQFF. In DNA, the CDR3 is TGTGCCAGCAGCCCCCCGCCTGCAAGCGGGGGGTTAGATGAGCAGTTCTTC.

This clone is a singleton in its sample. The V and J genes are TRBV7-2 and TRBJ2-7; D is ambiguous. Germline-derived CDR1 and CDR2 are SGHTA and FQGNSA. Trimming took off 2 bases at V and 4 bases at J, with 6 bases between the two ends. The CDR3 spans 12 residues. CDR3 in amino acids: CASSLSFYEQYF. In nucleotides, the CDR3 is TGTGCCAGCAGCTTATCTTTTTACGAGCAGTACTTC.

V is TRBV29-1 and J is TRBJ2-3, with TRBD1 identical over 8 bases. The CDR3 extends over 19 amino acids. V trimming: 4 bases; J trimming: 0 bases; junction bases outside the gene matches: 18. Germline CDR1 reads SQVTM; CDR2 reads ANQGSEA. Here the CDR3 DNA reads TGCAGCGTTGTACCTGCCGGGGACAGGCGATATTCTAGCACAGATACGCAGTATTTT. Protein product: CSVVPAGDRRYSSTDTQYF.

The rearrangement links TRBV5-6 to TRBJ1-1, with TRBD1 identical over 8 bases. The CDR3 runs 15 residues. V lost 3 bases to trimming and J lost 7 bases; unmatched junction nucleotides: 11. The germline gives CDR1 SGHDT, CDR2 YYEEEE. The DNA for the CDR3 is TGTGCCAGCAGCTCGATATCAGGGGGCGCAGGTGAAGCTTTCTTT. Translation gives CASSSISGGAGEAFF.

The V and J genes are TRBV5-1 and TRBJ2-3; 8 bases are shared with TRBD1. J gave up 1 base and V 0 bases, and 1 base lay outside the gene matches. Germline V lookup: CDR1 SGHRS, CDR2 YFSETQ. The CDR3 spans 15 residues. Written as DNA, the CDR3 is TGCGCCAGCAGCTTGGACAGGGGGGGCACAGATACGCAGTATTTT. Residues: CASSLDRGGTDTQYF.

The rearrangement joins TRBV6-7 to TRBJ2-1; 11 bases map to TRBD2. TRBV6-7 is sorted into the ORF group, with uncertain function. J was trimmed by 1 base and V by 0 bases; bases with no gene match: 17. The CDR3 totals 22 residues. The CDR3 DNA is TGTGCCAGCAGTTACTCCAGGGGACTTAGCGGGGGGGCCGTACGATCCTACAATGAGCAGTTCTTC. Translation: CASSYSRGLSGGAVRSYNEQFF.

The chain employs TRBV5-1 and TRBJ1-1, with 9 positions matching TRBD1. V trimming: 4 bases; J trimming: 3 bases; junction bases outside the gene matches: 4. Per the germline V gene, CDR1 is SGHRS and CDR2 is YFSETQ. This CDR3 is 14 amino acids long. DNA of the CDR3: TGCGCCAGCAGCCGAACAGGGGGCGACACTGAAGCTTTCTTT. It translates to CASSRTGGDTEAFF.

The chain recombines TRBV6-4 with TRBJ2-1; 9 bases match TRBD2. This CDR3 has 15 residues. The V gene end was trimmed by 6 bases and the J gene end by 8 bases; junction bases not matched to a gene: 11. CDR1 and CDR2 from the germline V gene are MRHNA and SNTAGT. The CDR3 is CASSLNGGGADEQFF. Here the CDR3 DNA reads TGTGCCAGCAGCCTGAATGGCGGGGGGGCCGATGAGCAGTTCTTC.

The genes are TRBV10-3 and TRBJ2-1, with 9 bases aligning to TRBD2. This CDR3 comprises 15 residues. The V segment lost 4 bases and the J segment 5 bases; nucleotides outside the gene matches: 6. CDR1 is ENHRY, CDR2 SYGVKD, per germline. CDR3 sequence (DNA): TGTGCCATCAGTGTGCGGGGGGGGTCACACAATGAGCAGTTCTTC. Translation: CAISVRGGSHNEQFF.

The rearrangement uses TRBV7-9 and TRBJ2-5; D unresolved. V was cut by 0 bases and J by 7 bases, with 6 bases left in between. Germline V gene data show CDR1 as SEHNR and CDR2 as FQNEAQ (reference sequence). The CDR3 sequence is 12 residues long. The CDR3: CASSLALRTQYF. The CDR3 DNA reads as TGTGCCAGCAGCTTAGCGCTAAGGACCCAGTACTTC. The variable domain in full, with the rest retrieved from reference TRBV7-9 and TRBJ2-5, is DTGVSQNPRHKITKRGQNVTFRCDPISEHNRLYWYRQTLGQGPEFLTYFQNEAQLEKSRLLSDRFSAERPKGSFSTLEIQRTEQGDSAMYLCASSLALRTQYFGPGTRLLVL.

The V call is TRBV28, the J call TRBJ1-2, with 7 bases matching TRBD1. CDR3 size: 12 residues. Germline CDR1 and CDR2: MDHEN and SYDVKM. The trim removed 8 bases at V and 4 bases at J, leaving 4 bases unmatched. The CDR3 loop reads CASQDRVYGYTF. CDR3 DNA sequence: TGTGCCAGCCAAGACAGGGTCTATGGCTACACCTTC.

This clone has more than one count but fewer than ten. The chain has TRBV6-5 and TRBJ1-4; D ambiguous. This CDR3 is 11 amino acids long. V dropped 6 bases and J dropped 5 bases, with 4 bases sitting between them. In germline, CDR1 is MNHEY, CDR2 SVGAGI. The CDR3 protein is CASRLNEKLFF. The CDR3 nucleotides are TGTGCCAGCAGATTAAATGAAAAACTGTTTTTT.

This clone was observed a handful of times. The rearrangement links TRBV7-3 to TRBJ1-6; TRBD1 aligns across 7 bases. With 5 bases clipped from V and 0 bases from J, the junction kept 16 bases outside the gene matches. The germline CDR1 and CDR2 sequences are SGHTA and FQGTGA. This CDR3 spans 20 amino acids. CDR3 in amino acids: CASSAQGTAWLDSYNSPLHF. CDR3 coding DNA: TGTGCCAGCAGCGCACAAGGGACAGCGTGGTTAGACTCCTATAATTCACCCCTCCACTTT. Complete variable domain (other parts from reference TRBV7-3 and TRBJ1-6): GAGVSQTPSNKVTEKGKYVELRCDPISGHTALYWYRQSLGQGPEFLIYFQGTGAADDSGLPNDRFFAVRPEGSVSTLKIQRTERGDSAVYLCASSAQGTAWLDSYNSPLHFGNGTRLTVT.